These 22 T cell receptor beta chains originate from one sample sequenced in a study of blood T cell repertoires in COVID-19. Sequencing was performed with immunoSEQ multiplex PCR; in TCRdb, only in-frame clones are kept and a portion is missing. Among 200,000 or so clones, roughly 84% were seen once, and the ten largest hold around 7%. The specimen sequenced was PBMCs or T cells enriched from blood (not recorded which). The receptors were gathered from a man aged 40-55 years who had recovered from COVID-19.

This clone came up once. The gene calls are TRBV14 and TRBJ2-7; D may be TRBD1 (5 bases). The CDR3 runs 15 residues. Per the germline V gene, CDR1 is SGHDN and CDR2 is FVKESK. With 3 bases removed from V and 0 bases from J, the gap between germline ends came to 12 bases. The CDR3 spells CASSQLDISSYEQYF. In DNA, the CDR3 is TGTGCCAGCAGCCAGCTGGACATAAGCTCCTACGAGCAGTACTTC.

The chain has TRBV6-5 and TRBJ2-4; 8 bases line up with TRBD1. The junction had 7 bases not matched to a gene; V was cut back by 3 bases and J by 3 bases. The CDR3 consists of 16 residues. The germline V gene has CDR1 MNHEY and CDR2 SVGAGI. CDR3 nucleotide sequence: TGTGCCAGCAGTTATGAGGACAGGGATGGCAAAAACATTCAGTACTTC. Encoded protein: CASSYEDRDGKNIQYF.

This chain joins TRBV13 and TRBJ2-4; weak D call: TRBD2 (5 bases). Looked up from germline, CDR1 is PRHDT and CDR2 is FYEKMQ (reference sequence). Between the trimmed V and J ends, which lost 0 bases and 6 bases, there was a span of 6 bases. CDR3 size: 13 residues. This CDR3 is CASSLGEGNIQYF. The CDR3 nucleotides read TGTGCCAGCAGCTTAGGTGAGGGAAACATTCAGTACTTC.

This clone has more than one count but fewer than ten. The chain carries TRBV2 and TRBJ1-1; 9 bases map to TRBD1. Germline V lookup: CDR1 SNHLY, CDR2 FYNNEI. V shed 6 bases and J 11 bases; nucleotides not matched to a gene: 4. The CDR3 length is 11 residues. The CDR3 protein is CASRGDRDAFF. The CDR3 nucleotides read TGTGCCAGCAGGGGGGACAGGGACGCTTTCTTT.

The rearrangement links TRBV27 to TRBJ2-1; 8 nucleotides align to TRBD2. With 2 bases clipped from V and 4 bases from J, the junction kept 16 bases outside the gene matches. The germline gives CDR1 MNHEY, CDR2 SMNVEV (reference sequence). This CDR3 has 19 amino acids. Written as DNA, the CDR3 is TGTGCCAGCAGTTTAAGGGTTATCCCGGGGGCTAGCGGGTACAATGAGCAGTTCTTC. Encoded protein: CASSLRVIPGASGYNEQFF.

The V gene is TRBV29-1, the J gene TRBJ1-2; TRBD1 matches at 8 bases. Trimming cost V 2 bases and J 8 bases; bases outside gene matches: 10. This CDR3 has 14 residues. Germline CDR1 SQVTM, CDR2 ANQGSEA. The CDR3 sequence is CSVELGQGPYGYTF. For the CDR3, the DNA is TGCAGCGTTGAACTTGGACAGGGCCCATACGGCTACACCTTC.

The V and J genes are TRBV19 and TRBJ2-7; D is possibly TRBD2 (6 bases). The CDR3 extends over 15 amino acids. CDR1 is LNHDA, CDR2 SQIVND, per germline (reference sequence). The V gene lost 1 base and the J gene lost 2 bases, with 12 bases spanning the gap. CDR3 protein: CASSIGGTGTYEQYF. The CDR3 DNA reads TGTGCCAGTAGTATAGGCGGGACTGGGACCTACGAGCAGTACTTC.

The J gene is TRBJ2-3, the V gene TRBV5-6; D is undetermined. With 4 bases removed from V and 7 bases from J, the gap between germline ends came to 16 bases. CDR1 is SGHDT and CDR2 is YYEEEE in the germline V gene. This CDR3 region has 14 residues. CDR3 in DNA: TGTGCCAGCAGCGACTCCCGGTCCCTCCATACGCAGTATTTT. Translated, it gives CASSDSRSLHTQYF. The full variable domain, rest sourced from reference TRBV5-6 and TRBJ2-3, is DAGVTQSPTHLIKTRGQQVTLRCSPKSGHDTVSWYQQALGQGPQFIFQYYEEEERQRGNFPDRFSGHQFPNYSSELNVNALLLGDSALYLCASSDSRSLHTQYFGPGTRLTVL.

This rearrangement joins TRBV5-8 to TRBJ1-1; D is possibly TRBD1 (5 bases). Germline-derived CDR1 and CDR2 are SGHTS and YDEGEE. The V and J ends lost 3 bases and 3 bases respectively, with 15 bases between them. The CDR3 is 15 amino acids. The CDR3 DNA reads TGTGCCAGCAGCTCCCGCCGGGGAGGGGACACTGAAGCTTTCTTT. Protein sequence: CASSSRRGGDTEAFF.

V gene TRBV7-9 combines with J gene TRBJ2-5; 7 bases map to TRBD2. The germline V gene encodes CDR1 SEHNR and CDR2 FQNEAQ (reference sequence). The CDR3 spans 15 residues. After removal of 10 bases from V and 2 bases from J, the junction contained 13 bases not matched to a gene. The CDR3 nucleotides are TGTGCCACAGGGAGGGCGGGGGTCGCACAAGAGACCCAGTACTTC. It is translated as CATGRAGVAQETQYF.

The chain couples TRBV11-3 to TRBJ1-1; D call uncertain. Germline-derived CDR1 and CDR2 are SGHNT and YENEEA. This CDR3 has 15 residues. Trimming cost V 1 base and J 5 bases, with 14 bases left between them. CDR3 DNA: TGTGCCAGCAGCTTAGGGGCAGGTAGAAGAACTGAAGCTTTCTTT. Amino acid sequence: CASSLGAGRRTEAFF.

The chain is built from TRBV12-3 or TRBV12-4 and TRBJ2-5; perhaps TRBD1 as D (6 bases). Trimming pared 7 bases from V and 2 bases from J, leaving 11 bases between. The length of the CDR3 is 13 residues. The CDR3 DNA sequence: TGTGCCAGCACTAGGGACACTCAAGAGACCCAGTACTTC. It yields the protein CASTRDTQETQYF.

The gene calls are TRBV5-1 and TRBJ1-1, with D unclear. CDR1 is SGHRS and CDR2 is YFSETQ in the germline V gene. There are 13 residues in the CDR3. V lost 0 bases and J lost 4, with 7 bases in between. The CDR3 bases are TGCGCCAGCAGCTTGGTGAGTAGCACTGAAGCTTTCTTT. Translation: CASSLVSSTEAFF.

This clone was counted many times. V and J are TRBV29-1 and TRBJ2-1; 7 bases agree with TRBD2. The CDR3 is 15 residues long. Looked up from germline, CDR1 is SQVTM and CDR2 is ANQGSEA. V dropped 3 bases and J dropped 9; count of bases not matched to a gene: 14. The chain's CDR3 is CSVEALAARSGEQFF. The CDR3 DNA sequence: TGCAGCGTTGAGGCCCTAGCGGCCAGATCGGGTGAGCAGTTCTTC.

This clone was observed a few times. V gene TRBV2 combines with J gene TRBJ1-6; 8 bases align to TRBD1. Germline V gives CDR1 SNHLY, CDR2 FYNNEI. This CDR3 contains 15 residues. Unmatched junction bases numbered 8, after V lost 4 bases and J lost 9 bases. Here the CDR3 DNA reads TGTGCCAGCAGTGCTTTGCCAGGGGGCAGTTCACCCCTCCACTTT. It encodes CASSALPGGSSPLHF.

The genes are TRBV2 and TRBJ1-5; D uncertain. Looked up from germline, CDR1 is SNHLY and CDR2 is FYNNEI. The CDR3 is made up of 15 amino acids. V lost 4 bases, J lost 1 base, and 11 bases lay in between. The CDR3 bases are TGTGCCAGCAGTGTCGTAGGGAGAAGCAATCAGCCCCAGCATTTT. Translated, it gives CASSVVGRSNQPQHF.

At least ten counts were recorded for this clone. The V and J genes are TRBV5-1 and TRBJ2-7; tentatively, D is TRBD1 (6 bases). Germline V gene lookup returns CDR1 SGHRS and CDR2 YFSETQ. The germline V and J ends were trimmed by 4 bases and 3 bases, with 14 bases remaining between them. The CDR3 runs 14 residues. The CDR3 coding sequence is TGCGCCAGCAGCCTCCGGACAGACCGCTACGAGCAGTACTTC. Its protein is CASSLRTDRYEQYF.

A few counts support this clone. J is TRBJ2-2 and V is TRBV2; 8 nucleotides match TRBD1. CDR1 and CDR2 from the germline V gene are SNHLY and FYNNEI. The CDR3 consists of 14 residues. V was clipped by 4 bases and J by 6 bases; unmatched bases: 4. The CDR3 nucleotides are TGTGCCAGCAGTGGTGACAGGGGCGCCGGGGAGCTGTTTTTT. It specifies CASSGDRGAGELFF.

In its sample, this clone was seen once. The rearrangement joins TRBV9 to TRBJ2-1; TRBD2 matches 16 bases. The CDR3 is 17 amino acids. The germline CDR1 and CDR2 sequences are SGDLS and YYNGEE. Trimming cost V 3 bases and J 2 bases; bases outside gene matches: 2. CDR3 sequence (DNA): TGTGCCAGCAGCGAGGGGACTAGCGGGGGGGCCTACAATGAGCAGTTCTTC. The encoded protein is CASSEGTSGGAYNEQFF.

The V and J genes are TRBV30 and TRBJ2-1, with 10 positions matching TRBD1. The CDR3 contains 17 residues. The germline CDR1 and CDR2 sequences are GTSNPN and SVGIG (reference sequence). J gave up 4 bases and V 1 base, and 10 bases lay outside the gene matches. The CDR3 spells CAWSDKTGGRNYNEQFF. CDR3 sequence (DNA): TGTGCCTGGAGTGACAAGACAGGGGGCCGCAATTACAATGAGCAGTTCTTC.

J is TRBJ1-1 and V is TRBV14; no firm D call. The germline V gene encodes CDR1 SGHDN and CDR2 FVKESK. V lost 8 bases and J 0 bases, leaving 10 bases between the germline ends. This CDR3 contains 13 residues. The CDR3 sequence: CASAREVNTEAFF. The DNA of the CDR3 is TGTGCCAGCGCACGAGAGGTGAACACTGAAGCTTTCTTT.

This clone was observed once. CDR3 amino acids: CASSFPSTGARTDTQYF. The CDR3 bases are TGTGCCAGCAGCTTCCCCTCGACAGGGGCTCGCACAGATACGCAGTATTTT. The chain combines TRBV5-6 with TRBJ2-3; 8 bases are shared with TRBD1. The germline gives CDR1 SGHDT, CDR2 YYEEEE. Germline trimming cut 2 bases from V and 1 base from J; bases unmatched to any gene: 9. CDR3 length: 17 residues.